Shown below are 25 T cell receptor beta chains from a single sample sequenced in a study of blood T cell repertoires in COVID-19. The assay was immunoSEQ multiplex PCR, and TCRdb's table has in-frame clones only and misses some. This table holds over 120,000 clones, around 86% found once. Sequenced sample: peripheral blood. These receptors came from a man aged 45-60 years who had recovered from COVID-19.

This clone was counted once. CDR3 nucleotides: TGTGCCAGCAGTTATAGCAGGGGTAACGGCATTCAGTACTTC. Translating gives CASSYSRGNGIQYF. The gene calls are TRBV6-2 or TRBV6-3 and TRBJ2-4, with TRBD1 as a possible D gene (6 bases). The CDR3 is 14 amino acids. From germline, CDR1 is MNHEY and CDR2 SVGEGT. Trimming took 3 bases from V and 9 from J, leaving 15 bases between them.

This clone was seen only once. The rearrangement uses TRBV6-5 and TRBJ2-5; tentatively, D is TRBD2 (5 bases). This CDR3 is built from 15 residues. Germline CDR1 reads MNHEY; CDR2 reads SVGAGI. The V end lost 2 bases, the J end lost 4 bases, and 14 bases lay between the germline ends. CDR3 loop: CASSYDLSGIETQYF. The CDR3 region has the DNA TGTGCCAGCAGTTACGACCTTTCGGGGATAGAGACCCAGTACTTC.

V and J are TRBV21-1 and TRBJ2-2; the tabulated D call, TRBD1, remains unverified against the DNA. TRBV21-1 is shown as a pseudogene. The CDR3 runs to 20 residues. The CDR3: CASSKKTANLSRANTGELFF. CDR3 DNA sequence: TGTGCCAGCAGCAAAAAGACAGCTAACCTTTCCCGCGCGAACACCGGGGAGCTGTTTTTT.

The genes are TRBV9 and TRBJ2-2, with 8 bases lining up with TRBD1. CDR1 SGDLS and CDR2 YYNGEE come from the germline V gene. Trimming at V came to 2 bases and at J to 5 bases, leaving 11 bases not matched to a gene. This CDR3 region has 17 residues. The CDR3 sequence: CASSVTSGTGRTGELFF. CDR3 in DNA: TGTGCCAGCAGCGTGACGTCCGGGACAGGCAGGACCGGGGAGCTGTTTTTT.

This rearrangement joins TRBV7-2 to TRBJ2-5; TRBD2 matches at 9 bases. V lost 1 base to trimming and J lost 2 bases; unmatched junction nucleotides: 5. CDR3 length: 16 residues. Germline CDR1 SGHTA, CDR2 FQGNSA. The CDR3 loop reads CASSLGWAGGQETQYF. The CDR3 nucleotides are TGTGCCAGCAGCTTAGGATGGGCGGGGGGGCAAGAGACCCAGTACTTC.

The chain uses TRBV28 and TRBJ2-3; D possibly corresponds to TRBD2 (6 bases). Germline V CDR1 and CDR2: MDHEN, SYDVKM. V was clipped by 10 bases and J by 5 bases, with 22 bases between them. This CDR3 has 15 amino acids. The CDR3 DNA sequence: TGTGCCACTACGGATTATAGCCTCGGGGGAGATACGCAGTATTTT. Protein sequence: CATTDYSLGGDTQYF.

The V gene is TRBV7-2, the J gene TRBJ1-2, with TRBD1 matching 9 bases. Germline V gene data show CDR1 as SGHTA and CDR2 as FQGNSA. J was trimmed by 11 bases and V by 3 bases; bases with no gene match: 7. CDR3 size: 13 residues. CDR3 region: CASSLAGQGWYTF. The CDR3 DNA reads TGTGCCAGCAGCTTGGCCGGACAGGGGTGGTACACCTTC.

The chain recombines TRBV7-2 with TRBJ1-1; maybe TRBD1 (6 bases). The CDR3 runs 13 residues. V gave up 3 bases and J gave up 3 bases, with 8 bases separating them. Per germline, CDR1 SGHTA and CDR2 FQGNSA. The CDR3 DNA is TGTGCCAGCAGCTTGGACAGATACACTGAAGCTTTCTTT. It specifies CASSLDRYTEAFF. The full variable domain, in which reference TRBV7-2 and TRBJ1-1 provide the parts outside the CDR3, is GAGVSQSPSNKVTEKGKDVELRCDPISGHTALYWYRQSLGQGLEFLIYFQGNSAPDKSGLPSDRFSAERTGGSVSTLTIQRTQQEDSAVYLCASSLDRYTEAFFGQGTRLTVV.

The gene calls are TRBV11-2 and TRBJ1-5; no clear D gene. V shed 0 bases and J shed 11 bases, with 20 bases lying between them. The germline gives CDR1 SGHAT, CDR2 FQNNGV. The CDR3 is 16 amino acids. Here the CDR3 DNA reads TGTGCCAGCAGCTTAGATCTAATATTAGGAGAAGGAGCCCAGCATTTT. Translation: CASSLDLILGEGAQHF.

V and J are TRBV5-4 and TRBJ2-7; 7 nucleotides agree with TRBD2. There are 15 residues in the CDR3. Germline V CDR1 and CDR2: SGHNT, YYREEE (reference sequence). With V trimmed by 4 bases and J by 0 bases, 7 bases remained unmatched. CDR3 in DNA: TGTGCCAGCAGCCCTGAGCGGGGCCGCTCCTACGAGCAGTACTTC. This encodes CASSPERGRSYEQYF.

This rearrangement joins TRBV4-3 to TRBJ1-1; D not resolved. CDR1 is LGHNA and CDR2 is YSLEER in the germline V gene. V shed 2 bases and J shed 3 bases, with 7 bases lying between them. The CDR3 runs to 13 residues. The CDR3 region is CASSQILDTEAFF. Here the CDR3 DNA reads TGCGCCAGCAGCCAAATACTGGACACTGAAGCTTTCTTT.

CDR3 loop: CSVDRPAGSTDTQYF. The CDR3 DNA follows: TGCAGCGTTGATCGCCCGGCGGGAAGCACAGATACGCAGTATTTT. This sequence joins TRBV29-1 and TRBJ2-3; D is perhaps TRBD2 (6 bases). Germline-derived CDR1 and CDR2 are SQVTM and ANQGSEA. The germline V and J ends were trimmed by 3 bases and 0 bases, with 13 bases remaining between them. The CDR3 has 15 amino acids.

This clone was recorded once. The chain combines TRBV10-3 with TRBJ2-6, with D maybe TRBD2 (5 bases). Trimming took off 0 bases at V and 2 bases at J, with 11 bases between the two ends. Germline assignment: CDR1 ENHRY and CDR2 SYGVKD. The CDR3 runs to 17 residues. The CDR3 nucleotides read TGTGCCATCAGTGAGTCGATTCCGGGGACTGGGGCCAACGTCCTGACTTTC. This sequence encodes CAISESIPGTGANVLTF.

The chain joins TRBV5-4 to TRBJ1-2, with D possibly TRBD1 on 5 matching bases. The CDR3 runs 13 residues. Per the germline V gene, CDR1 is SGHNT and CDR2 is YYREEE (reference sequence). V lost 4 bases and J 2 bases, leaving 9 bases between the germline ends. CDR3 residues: CASSMDTNYGYTF. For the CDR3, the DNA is TGTGCCAGCAGCATGGACACGAACTATGGCTACACCTTC.

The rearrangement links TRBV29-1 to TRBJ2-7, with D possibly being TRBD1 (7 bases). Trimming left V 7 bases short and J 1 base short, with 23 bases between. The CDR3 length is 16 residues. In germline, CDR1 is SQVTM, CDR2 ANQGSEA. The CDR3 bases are TGCAGCGCCGCGGGGAGACAGGGATGGGGATCCTACGAGCAGTACTTC. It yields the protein CSAAGRQGWGSYEQYF.

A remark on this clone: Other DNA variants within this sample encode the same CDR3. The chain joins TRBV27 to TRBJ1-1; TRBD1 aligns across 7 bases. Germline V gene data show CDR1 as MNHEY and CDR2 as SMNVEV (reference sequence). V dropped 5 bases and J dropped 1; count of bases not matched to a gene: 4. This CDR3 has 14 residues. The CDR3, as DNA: TGTGCCAGCAGTCTAGGGACAGCGAACACTGAAGCTTTCTTT. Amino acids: CASSLGTANTEAFF.

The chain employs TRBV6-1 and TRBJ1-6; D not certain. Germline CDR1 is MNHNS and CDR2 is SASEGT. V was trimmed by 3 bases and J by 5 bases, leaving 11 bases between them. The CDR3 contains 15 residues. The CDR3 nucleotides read TGTGCCAGCAGTGACGTGGGAGGGAATAATTCACCCCTCCACTTT. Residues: CASSDVGGNNSPLHF.

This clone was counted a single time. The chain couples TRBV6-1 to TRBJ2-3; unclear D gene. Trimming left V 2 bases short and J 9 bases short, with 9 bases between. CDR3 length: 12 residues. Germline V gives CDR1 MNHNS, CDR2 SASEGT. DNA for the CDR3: TGTGCCAGCAGTGAAAGGAGAACAACGCAGTATTTT. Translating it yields CASSERRTTQYF.

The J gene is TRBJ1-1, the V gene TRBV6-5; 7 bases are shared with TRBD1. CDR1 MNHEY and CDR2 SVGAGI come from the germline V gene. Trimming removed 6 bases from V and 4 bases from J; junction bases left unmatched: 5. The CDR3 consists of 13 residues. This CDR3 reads CASRLDRVTEAFF. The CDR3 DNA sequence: TGTGCCAGCAGATTAGACAGGGTCACTGAAGCTTTCTTT.

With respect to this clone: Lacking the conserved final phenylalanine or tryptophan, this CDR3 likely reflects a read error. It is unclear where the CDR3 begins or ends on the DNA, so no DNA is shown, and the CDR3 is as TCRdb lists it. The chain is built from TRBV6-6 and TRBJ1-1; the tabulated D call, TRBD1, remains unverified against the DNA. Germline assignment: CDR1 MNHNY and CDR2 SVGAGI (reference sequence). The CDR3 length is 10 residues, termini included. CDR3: CASSYIRGSS.

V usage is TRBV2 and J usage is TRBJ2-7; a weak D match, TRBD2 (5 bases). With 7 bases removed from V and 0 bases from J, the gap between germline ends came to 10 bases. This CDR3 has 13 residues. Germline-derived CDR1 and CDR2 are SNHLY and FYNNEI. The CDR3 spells CASNRESSYEQYF. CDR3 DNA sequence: TGTGCCAGCAACCGGGAAAGCTCCTACGAGCAGTACTTC.

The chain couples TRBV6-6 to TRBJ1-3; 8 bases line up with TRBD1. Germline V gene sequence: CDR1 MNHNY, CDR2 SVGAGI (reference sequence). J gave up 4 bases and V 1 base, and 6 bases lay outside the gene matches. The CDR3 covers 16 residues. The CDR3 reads CASSYFKTGVGNTIYF. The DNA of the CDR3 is TGTGCCAGCAGTTACTTCAAGACAGGGGTCGGAAACACCATATATTTT.

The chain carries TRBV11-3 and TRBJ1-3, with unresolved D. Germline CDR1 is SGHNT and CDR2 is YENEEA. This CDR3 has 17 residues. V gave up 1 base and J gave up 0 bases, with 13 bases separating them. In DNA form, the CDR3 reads TGTGCCAGCAGCTTAGTTGCTTCACAGAACTCTGGAAACACCATATATTTT. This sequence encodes CASSLVASQNSGNTIYF.

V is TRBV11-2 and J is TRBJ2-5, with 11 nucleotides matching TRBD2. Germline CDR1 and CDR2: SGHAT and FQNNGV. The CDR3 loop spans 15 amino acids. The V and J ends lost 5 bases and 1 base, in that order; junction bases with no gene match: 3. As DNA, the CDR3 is TGTGCCAGCAGCGTAACTAGCGGGGGCCAAGAGACCCAGTACTTC. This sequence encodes CASSVTSGGQETQYF.

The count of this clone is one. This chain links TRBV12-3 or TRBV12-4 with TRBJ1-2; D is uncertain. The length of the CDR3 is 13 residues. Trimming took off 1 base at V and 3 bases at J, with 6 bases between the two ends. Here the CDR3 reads CASSLEPDYGYTF. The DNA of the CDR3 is TGTGCCAGCAGTTTAGAGCCGGACTATGGCTACACCTTC.